This T cell receptor beta chain was retrieved from a study of cytomegalovirus exposure and HLA in healthy donors (dated by TCRdb to about 2017). About the full investigation: A later analysis indicated that the 120 validation repertoires were generated on the platform also employed for the 600 to 750 repertoires of the first cohort. The study was designed to test whether signatures of past pathogen exposure could be identified by cataloging public T cell receptors. A separate validation cohort of roughly 130 different subjects was used in addition to the 666-subject first cohort. To predict cytomegalovirus infection status, the study brought together high-throughput TCR immunosequencing, statistical association of individual TCRs with disease status, and machine learning.

Donors formed part of the validation cohort, which comprised some 120 subjects and was distinct from the first cohort of several hundred subjects. Study-wide conclusions, independent of this receptor: The study listed approximately 160 TCR beta chains as associated with cytomegalovirus. A later analysis lacked HLA typing for the validation cohort, so it scored co-occurrence in that cohort across all 120 or so repertoires. The authors suggested that the approach could potentially be generalized to other disease states and immunological phenotypes. Most TCR sequences were seen in very few donors, while some public TCRs were found in many individuals. In vitro tests confirmed that a few of the cytomegalovirus-associated TCR beta chains recognize cytomegalovirus antigens. Subsequent analysis determined that TCRs grouped into clusters in the first cohort also showed a tendency toward co-occurrence across the 90 to 150 validation repertoires, and 90% to 95% of cluster scores exceeded 0. In both the original and validation cohorts, the classifier was reported to diagnose cytomegalovirus status with high specificity and sensitivity.

As concerns this clone: Its antigen remains unidentified. The input lacks base qualities; no much larger clone sits a single base away.

Based on the germline V gene, the CDR1 and CDR2 sequences are SGHVS and FQNEAQ. Germline trimming amounts to 0 bases on V and 3 bases on J, with 11 as the count of junction bases outside the gene matches. The CDR3 goes from the cysteine to the phenylalanine over 17 residues. The kept DNA is CDR3 alone, 51 bases in frame from the first base. Receptors were amplified or captured by the immunoSEQ multiplex PCR assay. In the source study's methods: A statistical classification framework was built for diagnosing cytomegalovirus status from the catalog of TCR beta chain sequences. This is the immuneACCESS table as TCRdb keeps it, with only in-frame sequences that have V and J called. A part of the clones is gone; compared with another copy, unresolved V genes explain less than half, and the rest is unexplained. V and J calls and clone size are those listed in that table; D and trimming were worked out from the DNA. A total of over 100,000 clones appear in this sample, 88% of them only once. The ten most abundant clones make up less than 2.5% of the sample.

Material for sequencing was PBMCs. This TCR came from a woman aged 18-29 years in good health and CMV-seronegative. This chain is built from TRBV7-8 and TRBJ2-7; TRBD2 agrees with 7 junctional bases. The CDR3 has the sequence CASSLAGGISGYYEQYF. The DNA sequence is TGTGCCAGCAGCTTAGCTGGCGGGATTAGCGGGTACTACGAGCAGTACTTC.